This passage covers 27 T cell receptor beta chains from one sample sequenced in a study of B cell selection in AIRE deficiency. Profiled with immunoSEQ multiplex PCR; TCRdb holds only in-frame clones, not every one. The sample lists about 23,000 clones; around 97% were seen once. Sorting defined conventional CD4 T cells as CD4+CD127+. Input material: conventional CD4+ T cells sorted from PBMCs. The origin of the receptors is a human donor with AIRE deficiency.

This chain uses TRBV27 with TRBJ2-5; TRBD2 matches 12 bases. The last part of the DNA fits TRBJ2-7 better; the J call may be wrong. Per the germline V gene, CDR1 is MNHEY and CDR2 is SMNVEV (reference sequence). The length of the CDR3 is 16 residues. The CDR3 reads CASRPSGRGEFYEQYF. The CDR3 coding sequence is TGTGCCAGTCGCCCTAGCGGGAGGGGAGAATTCTACGAGCAGTACTTC.

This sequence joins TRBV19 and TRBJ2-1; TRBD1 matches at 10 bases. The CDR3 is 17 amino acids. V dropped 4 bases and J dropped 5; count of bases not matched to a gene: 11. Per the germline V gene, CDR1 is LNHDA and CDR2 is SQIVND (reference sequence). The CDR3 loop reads CASSSLGTGDRDNEQFF. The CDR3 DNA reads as TGTGCCAGTAGTAGCTTAGGGACAGGGGATAGGGACAATGAGCAGTTCTTC.

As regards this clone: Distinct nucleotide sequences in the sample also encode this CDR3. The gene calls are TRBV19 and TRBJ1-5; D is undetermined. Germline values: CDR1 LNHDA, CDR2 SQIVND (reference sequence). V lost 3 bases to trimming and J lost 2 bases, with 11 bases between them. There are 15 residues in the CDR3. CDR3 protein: CASSILGSGNQPQHF. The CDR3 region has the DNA TGTGCCAGTAGTATTTTGGGCTCGGGCAATCAGCCCCAGCATTTT.

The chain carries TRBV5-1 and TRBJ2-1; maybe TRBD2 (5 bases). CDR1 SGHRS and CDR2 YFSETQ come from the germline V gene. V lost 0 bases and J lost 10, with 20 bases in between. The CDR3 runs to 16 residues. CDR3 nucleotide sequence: TGCGCCAGCAGCTTGGATGGCGGCTCAACGAGGGAGGAGCAGTTCTTC. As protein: CASSLDGGSTREEQFF. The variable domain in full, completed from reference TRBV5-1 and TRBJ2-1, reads KAGVTQTPRYLIKTRGQQVTLSCSPISGHRSVSWYQQTPGQGLQFLFEYFSETQRNKGNFPGRFSGRQFSNSRSEMNVSTLELGDSALYLCASSLDGGSTREEQFFGPGTRLTVL.

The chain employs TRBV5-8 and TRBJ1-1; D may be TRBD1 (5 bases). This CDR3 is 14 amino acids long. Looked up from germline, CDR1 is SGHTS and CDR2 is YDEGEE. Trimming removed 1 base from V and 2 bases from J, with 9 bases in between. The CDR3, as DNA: TGTGCCAGCAGCTTGCCCGGGGGAAACACTGAAGCTTTCTTT. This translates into CASSLPGGNTEAFF. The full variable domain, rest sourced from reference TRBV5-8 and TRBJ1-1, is EAGVTQSPTHLIKTRGQQATLRCSPISGHTSVYWYQQALGLGLQFLLWYDEGEERNRGNFPPRFSGRQFPNYSSELNVNALELEDSALYLCASSLPGGNTEAFFGQGTRLTVV.

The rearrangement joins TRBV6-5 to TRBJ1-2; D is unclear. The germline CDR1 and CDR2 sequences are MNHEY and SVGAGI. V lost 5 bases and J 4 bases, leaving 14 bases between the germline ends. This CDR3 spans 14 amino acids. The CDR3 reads CASSLSRASYGYTF. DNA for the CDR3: TGTGCCAGCAGTCTCTCGAGGGCTTCCTATGGCTACACCTTC.

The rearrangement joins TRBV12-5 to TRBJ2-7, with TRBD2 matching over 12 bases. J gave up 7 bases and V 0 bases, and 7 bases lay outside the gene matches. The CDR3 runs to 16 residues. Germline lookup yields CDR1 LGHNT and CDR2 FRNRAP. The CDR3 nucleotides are TGTGCTAGTGGTTTGGTCTCTAGCGGGAGGGCCAAGGAGCAGTACTTC. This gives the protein CASGLVSSGRAKEQYF.

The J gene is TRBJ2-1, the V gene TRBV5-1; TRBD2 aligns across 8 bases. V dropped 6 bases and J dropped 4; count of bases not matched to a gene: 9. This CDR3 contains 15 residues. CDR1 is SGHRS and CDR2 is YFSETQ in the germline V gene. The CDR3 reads CASNLGASGYNEQFF. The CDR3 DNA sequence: TGCGCCAGCAACCTAGGGGCTAGCGGGTACAATGAGCAGTTCTTC.

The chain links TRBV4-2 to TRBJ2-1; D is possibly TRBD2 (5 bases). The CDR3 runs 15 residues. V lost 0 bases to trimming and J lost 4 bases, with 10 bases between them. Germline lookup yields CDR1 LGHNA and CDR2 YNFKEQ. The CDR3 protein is CASSQDLGGYNEQFF. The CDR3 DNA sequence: TGTGCCAGCAGCCAAGACCTGGGCGGGTACAATGAGCAGTTCTTC.

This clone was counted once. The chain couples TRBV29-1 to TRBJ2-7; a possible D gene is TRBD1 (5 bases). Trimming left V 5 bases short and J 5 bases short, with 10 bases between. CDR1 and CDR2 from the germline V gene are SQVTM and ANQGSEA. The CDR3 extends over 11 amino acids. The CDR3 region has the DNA TGCAGCGTTAGGGGTGTACACGAGCAGTACTTC. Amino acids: CSVRGVHEQYF.

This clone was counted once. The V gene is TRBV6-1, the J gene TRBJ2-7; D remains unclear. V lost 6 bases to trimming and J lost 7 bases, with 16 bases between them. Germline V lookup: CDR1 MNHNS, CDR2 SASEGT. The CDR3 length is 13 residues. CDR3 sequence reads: CASSWAGSREQYF. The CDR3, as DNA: TGTGCCAGCAGCTGGGCCGGGTCTAGGGAGCAGTACTTC.

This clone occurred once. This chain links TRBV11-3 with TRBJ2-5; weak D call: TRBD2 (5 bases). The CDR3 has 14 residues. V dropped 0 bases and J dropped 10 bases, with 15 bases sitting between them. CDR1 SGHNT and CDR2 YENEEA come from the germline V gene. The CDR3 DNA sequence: TGTGCCAGCAGCTTAGATCTCCGGGATCGGGACCAGTACTTC. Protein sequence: CASSLDLRDRDQYF. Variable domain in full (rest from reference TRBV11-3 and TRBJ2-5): EAGVVQSPRYKIIEKKQPVAFWCNPISGHNTLYWYLQNLGQGPELLIRYENEEAVDDSQLPKDRFSAERLKGVDSTLKIQPAELGDSAVYLCASSLDLRDRDQYFGPGTRLLVL.

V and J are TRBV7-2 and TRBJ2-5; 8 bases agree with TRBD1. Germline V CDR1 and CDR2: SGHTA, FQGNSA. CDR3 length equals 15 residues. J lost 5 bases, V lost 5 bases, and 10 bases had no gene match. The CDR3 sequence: CASSPQGGNGETQYF. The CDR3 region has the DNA TGTGCCAGCAGCCCACAGGGGGGTAACGGGGAGACCCAGTACTTC.

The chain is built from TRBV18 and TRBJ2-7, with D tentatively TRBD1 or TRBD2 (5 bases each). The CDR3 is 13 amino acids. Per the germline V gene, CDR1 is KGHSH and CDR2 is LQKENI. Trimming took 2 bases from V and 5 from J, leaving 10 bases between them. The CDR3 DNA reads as TGTGCCAGCTCACCAGGGACCGGCAACGAGCAGTACTTC. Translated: CASSPGTGNEQYF.

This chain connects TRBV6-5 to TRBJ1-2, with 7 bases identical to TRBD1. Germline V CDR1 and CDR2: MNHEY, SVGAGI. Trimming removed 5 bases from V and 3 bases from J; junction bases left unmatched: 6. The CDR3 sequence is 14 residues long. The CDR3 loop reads CASSATGTDYGYTF. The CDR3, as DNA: TGTGCCAGCAGTGCAACCGGGACAGACTATGGCTACACCTTC.

CDR3 sequence reads: CASMVGLYNQPQHF. Here the CDR3 DNA reads TGTGCCAGCATGGTAGGGCTATACAATCAGCCCCAGCATTTT. V gene TRBV6-1 combines with J gene TRBJ1-5; D is uncertain. Germline V lookup: CDR1 MNHNS, CDR2 SASEGT. The CDR3 contains 14 residues. V dropped 7 bases and J dropped 3 bases, with 13 bases sitting between them.

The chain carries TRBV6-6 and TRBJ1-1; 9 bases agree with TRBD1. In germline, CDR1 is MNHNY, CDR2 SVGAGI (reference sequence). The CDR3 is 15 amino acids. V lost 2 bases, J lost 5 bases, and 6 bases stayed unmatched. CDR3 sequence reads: CASSYHGQGRTEAFF. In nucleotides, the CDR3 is TGTGCCAGCAGTTACCACGGACAGGGGAGGACTGAAGCTTTCTTT.

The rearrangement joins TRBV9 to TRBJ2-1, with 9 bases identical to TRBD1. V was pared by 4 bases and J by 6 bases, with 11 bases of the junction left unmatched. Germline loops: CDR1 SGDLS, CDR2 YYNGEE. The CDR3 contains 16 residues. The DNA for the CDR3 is TGTGCCAGCAGCTCCCCTGGGGGACAGGGCCTCAATGAGCAGTTCTTC. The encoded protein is CASSSPGGQGLNEQFF.

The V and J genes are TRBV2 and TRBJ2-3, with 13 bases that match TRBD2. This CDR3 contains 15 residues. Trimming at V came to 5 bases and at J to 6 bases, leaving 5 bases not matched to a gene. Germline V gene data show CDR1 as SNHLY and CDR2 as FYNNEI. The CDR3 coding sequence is TGTGCCAGCAGTCTAAAGACTAGCGGGAGGGATACGCAGTATTTT. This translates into CASSLKTSGRDTQYF.

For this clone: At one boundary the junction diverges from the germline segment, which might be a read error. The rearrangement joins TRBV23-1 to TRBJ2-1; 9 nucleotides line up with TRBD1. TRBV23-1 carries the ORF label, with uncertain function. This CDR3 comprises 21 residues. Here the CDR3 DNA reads TGCGCCGGCAGGGGGCTGAGGGACAGGGAGGTTCGCTTTGACTCCTACAATGAGCAGTTCTTC. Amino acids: CAGRGLRDREVRFDSYNEQFF.

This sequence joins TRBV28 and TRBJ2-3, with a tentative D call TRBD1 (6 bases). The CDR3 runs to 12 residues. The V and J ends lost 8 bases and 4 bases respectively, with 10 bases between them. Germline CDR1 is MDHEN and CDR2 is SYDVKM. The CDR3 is CASVQGPDTQYF. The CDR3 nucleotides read TGTGCCAGCGTACAGGGCCCAGATACGCAGTATTTT.

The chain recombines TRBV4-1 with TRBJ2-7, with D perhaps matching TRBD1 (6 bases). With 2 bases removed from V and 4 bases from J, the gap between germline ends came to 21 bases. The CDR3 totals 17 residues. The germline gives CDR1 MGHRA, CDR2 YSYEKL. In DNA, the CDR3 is TGCGCCAGCAGCCAAAGGGCGTCGCGGACAGCAGCATACGAGCAGTACTTC. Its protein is CASSQRASRTAAYEQYF.

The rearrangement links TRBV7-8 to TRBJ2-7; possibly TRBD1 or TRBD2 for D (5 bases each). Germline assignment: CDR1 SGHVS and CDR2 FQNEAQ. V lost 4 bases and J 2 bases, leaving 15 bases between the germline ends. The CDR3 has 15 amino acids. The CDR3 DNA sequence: TGTGCCAGCAGCTATCGGGACCCCGGGACCTACGAGCAGTACTTC. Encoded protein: CASSYRDPGTYEQYF.

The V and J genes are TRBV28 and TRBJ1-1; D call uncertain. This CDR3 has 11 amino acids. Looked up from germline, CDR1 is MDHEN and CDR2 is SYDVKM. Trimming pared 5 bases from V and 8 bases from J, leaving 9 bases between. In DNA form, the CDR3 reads TGTGCCAGCAGTGAAAGTGCGGAAGCTTTCTTT. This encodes CASSESAEAFF. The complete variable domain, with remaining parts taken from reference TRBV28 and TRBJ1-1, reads DVKVTQSSRYLVKRTGEKVFLECVQDMDHENMFWYRQDPGLGLRLIYFSYDVKMKEKGDIPEGYSVSREKKERFSLILESASTNQTSMYLCASSESAEAFFGQGTRLTVV.

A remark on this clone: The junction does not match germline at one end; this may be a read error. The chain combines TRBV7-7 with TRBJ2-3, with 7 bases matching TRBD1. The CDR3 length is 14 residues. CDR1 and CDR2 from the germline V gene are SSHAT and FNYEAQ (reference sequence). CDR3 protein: CASSPTGATDTQYF. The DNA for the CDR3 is TGTGCTAGCAGCCCCACAGGGGCCACAGATACGCAGTATTTT. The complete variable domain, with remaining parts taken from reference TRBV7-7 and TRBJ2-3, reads GAGVSQSPRYKVTKRGQDVTLRCDPISSHATLYWYQQALGQGPEFLTYFNYEAQPDKSGLPSDRFSAERPEGSISTLTIQRTEQRDSAMYRCASSPTGATDTQYFGPGTRLTVL.

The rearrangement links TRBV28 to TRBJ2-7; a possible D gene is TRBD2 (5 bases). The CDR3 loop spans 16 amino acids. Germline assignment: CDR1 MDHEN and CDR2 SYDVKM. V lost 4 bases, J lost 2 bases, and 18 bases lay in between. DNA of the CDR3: TGTGCCAGCAGTTCCCCGCCCGGAGGTAGGGCCTACGAGCAGTACTTC. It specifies CASSSPPGGRAYEQYF.

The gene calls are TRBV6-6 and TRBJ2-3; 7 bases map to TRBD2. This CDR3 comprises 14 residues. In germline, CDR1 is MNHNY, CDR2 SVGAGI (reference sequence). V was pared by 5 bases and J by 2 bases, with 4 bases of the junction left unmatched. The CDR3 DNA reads TGTGCCAGCAGTCCCCTAGCGGTCACAGATACGCAGTATTTT. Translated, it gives CASSPLAVTDTQYF.